These T cell receptor beta chains were read from a single sample in a study of blood T cells in healthy people across ages. TCRdb reprocessed the 5' RACE reads via MiXCR and lists one record per CDR3 protein. The repertoire has roughly 1.9 million distinct CDR3 sequences, about 39% of them found once; the top ten carry about 21%. The sample was blood. The receptors stem from a human donor in good health. Each CDR3 is given with its conserved first and last residue. D genes are given only for firm matches. Rows give clone size only sometimes, using once, few, many, or a class for an expanded clone.

cdr3_aa cdr3_nt clone_size d_call j_call v_call
CASRPSGGNNEQFF TGTGCCAGCAGGCCTAGCGGGGGTAACAATGAGCAGTTCTTC few TRBD2 TRBJ2-1 TRBV9
CSAERDRGRTYEQYF TGCAGTGCAGAAAGGGACAGGGGCAGAACCTACGAGCAGTACTTC many TRBD1 TRBJ2-7 TRBV20-1
CASSGTSGGAETQYF TGTGCCAGCAGCGGGACTAGCGGGGGGGCGGAGACCCAGTACTTC few TRBD2 TRBJ2-5 TRBV7-2
CASSPNSLRLKNIQYF TGTGCCAGCAGCCCAAACTCCCTTCGACTCAAAAACATTCAGTACTTC - - TRBJ2-4 TRBV12-3/TRBV12-4
CASSYSGTGYNEQFF TGTGCCAGCAGTTACTCAGGGACAGGATACAATGAGCAGTTCTTC many TRBD1 TRBJ2-1 TRBV6-6
CASSQLTSGVISYNEQFF TGCGCCAGCAGCCAACTGACTAGCGGGGTCATTTCTTACAATGAGCAGTTCTTC - TRBD2 TRBJ2-1 TRBV4-1
CASGNMQPQHF TGTGCCAGCGGAAATATGCAGCCCCAGCATTTT - - TRBJ1-5 TRBV28
CASSLRAEPDTQYF TGTGCCAGCAGCTTAAGAGCGGAACCAGATACGCAGTATTTT - - TRBJ2-3 TRBV7-2
CASTVDRGHTGELFF TGCGCCAGCACCGTGGACAGGGGACACACCGGGGAGCTGTTTTTT - TRBD1 TRBJ2-2 TRBV5-1
CASSYPGSREQYF TGTGCCAGCAGCTACCCAGGGTCGAGGGAGCAGTACTTC once - TRBJ2-5 TRBV3-1
CAIRETDEQYF TGTGCCATCAGGGAGACAGACGAGCAGTACTTC - - TRBJ2-7 TRBV10-3
CASSQLGAETQYF TGTGCCAGCAGCCAACTGGGAGCAGAGACCCAGTACTTC - - TRBJ2-5 TRBV3-1
CASTPPGGMADTQYF TGTGCCAGCACCCCCCCCGGGGGTATGGCAGATACGCAGTATTTT - - TRBJ2-3 TRBV5-6
CASRSGGQHTQYF TGTGCCAGCAGGAGCGGGGGGCAACATACGCAGTATTTT few TRBD2 TRBJ2-3 TRBV12-3/TRBV12-4
CASSLGGKPQHF TGTGCCAGCAGCTTGGGGGGTAAGCCCCAGCATTTT - - TRBJ1-5 TRBV5-6
CASSDRDNNEQFF TGTGCCAGCAGTGACCGGGACAACAATGAGCAGTTCTTC many - TRBJ2-1 TRBV6-4
CSETGSMNTEAFF TGCAGCGAGACAGGGTCCATGAACACTGAAGCTTTCTTT - TRBD1 TRBJ1-1 TRBV29-1
CASQGGNSGANVLTF TGTGCCAGCCAGGGAGGGAACTCTGGGGCCAACGTCCTGACTTTC - TRBD2 TRBJ2-6 TRBV12-3/TRBV12-4
CASSVAPPGRAGGNERFF TGTGCCAGCAGCGTAGCTCCCCCAGGTCGAGCTGGAGGAAATGAGCGGTTCTTC - - TRBJ2-1 TRBV9
CASSPGTLGYGYTF TGTGCCAGCAGCCCCGGGACCCTTGGTTATGGCTACACCTTC - - TRBJ1-2 TRBV7-3
CASSPDLGRNSYEQYF TGCGCCAGCAGCCCGGACCTTGGACGGAATTCCTACGAGCAGTACTTC - - TRBJ2-7 TRBV5-1
CASSFIGGWRNEQFF TGTGCCAGCAGTTTCATCGGGGGGTGGCGCAATGAGCAGTTCTTC - TRBD2 TRBJ2-1 TRBV12-3/TRBV12-4
CSVGFEARNYGYTF TGCAGCGTTGGATTCGAGGCGAGGAACTATGGCTACACCTTC few - TRBJ1-2 TRBV29-1
CASSHEFSGTGGRDTEAFF TGTGCCAGCAGCCATGAGTTTTCCGGGACAGGAGGGCGGGACACTGAAGCTTTCTTT - TRBD1 TRBJ1-1 TRBV4-2
CASGGGPYEQYF TGTGCCAGCGGGGGAGGGCCCTACGAGCAGTACTTC - TRBD2 TRBJ2-7 TRBV28
CASSGGVAGVPGELFF TGTGCCAGTAGTGGAGGAGTAGCGGGGGTTCCCGGGGAGCTGTTTTTT - TRBD2 TRBJ2-2 TRBV19
CSARVTGEGYTF TGCAGTGCTAGAGTTACAGGAGAAGGCTACACCTTC few - TRBJ1-2 TRBV20-1
CASSYSGVASEKLFF TGTGCCAGCAGTTACTCGGGGGTGGCAAGTGAAAAACTGTTTTTT - - TRBJ1-4 TRBV6-5
CASSAPGPLSPSYEQYF TGTGCCAGCAGTGCCCCGGGACCCCTATCACCCTCCTACGAGCAGTACTTC few - TRBJ2-7 TRBV28
CASSQAAGYGYTF TGCGCCAGCAGCCAAGCTGCAGGCTATGGCTACACCTTC many - TRBJ1-2 TRBV4-3
CASSLDVGSGDTRYF TGTGCCAGCAGCTTAGATGTGGGTAGCGGAGATACGCGGTATTTT once - TRBJ2-3 TRBV11-2
CASSQESGTSYEQYF TGTGCCAGCAGCCAAGAGTCGGGGACTTCCTACGAGCAGTACTTC many - TRBJ2-7 TRBV4-2
CSARTGGSYGYTF TGCAGTGCCCGGACAGGGGGTTCCTATGGCTACACCTTC many TRBD1 TRBJ1-2 TRBV20-1
CASTQGAYGYTF TGTGCCAGCACCCAGGGCGCCTATGGCTACACCTTC many - TRBJ1-2 TRBV7-2
CASSIAPGETQYF TGCGCCAGCAGCATCGCTCCGGGTGAGACCCAGTACTTC - - TRBJ2-5 TRBV5-1
CASILTLGNTEAFF TGTGCCAGCATTCTGACACTAGGTAACACTGAAGCTTTCTTT - - TRBJ1-1 TRBV6-5
CASRVRYGYTF TGTGCCAGCAGGGTTCGCTATGGCTACACCTTC few - TRBJ1-2 TRBV28
CSVDEAGGLKTQYF TGCAGCGTTGACGAGGCAGGGGGCCTGAAGACCCAGTACTTC - TRBD1 TRBJ2-5 TRBV29-1
CASSLSYRDTQYF TGTGCCAGCAGTTTATCGTACAGGGATACGCAGTATTTT - - TRBJ2-3 TRBV28
CSVVGTGNEKLFF TGCAGCGTTGTGGGGACGGGCAATGAAAAACTGTTTTTT - - TRBJ1-4 TRBV29-1
CSAPQRGPKETQYF TGCAGTGCCCCTCAGCGGGGCCCCAAGGAGACCCAGTACTTC - TRBD2 TRBJ2-5 TRBV20-1
CASSFDLAGESTDTQYF TGTGCCAGCAGTTTTGATCTAGCGGGGGAGAGCACAGATACGCAGTATTTT - TRBD2 TRBJ2-3 TRBV12-3/TRBV12-4
CASSHTSWGHTDTQYF TGTGCCAGCAGCCATACGAGCTGGGGGCATACAGATACGCAGTATTTT few - TRBJ2-3 TRBV14